The next 10 T cell receptor beta chains were all read from a single sample in a study of T cells in Graves' hyperthyroidism and ophthalmopathy. Amplified TCR beta CDR3 regions came from RNA transcripts. RT-PCR in the first round (using the HTBI primer set) targeted the TCR CDR3. MiXCR, run by TCRdb on the multiplex PCR reads, gives a single entry per CDR3 protein. The profile shows 550,000 to 600,000 distinct CDR3 sequences, roughly 46% of them singletons. Sequencing was done on a sample of peripheral blood or thyroid tissue (not recorded which). The receptors come from an adult woman with Graves' disease, either hyperthyroidism or ophthalmopathy (not recorded which).

A word on this clonotype: One junction end does not reproduce the germline sequence, and a read error may be involved. V gene TRBV30 combines with J gene TRBJ1-2; perhaps TRBD1 as D (6 bases). The germline V gene has CDR1 GTSNPN and CDR2 SVGIG (reference sequence). This CDR3 has 13 amino acids. CDR3 in DNA: TGTGCCCGGAGTCCGGGACACGACTATGGCTACACCTTC. It translates to CARSPGHDYGYTF.

Ten or more counts support this clonotype. V usage is TRBV10-3 and J usage is TRBJ1-1; TRBD1 aligns across 8 bases. Looked up from germline, CDR1 is ENHRY and CDR2 is SYGVKD. CDR3 size: 15 residues. V trimming: 6 bases; J trimming: 1 base; junction bases outside the gene matches: 7. CDR3 sequence: CAIRLGQGANTEAFF. Here the CDR3 DNA reads TGTGCCATCAGATTAGGACAGGGAGCGAACACTGAAGCTTTCTTT.

The genes are TRBV10-3 and TRBJ2-7, with TRBD1 identical over 10 bases. Trimming removed 10 bases from V and 4 bases from J; junction bases left unmatched: 7. The CDR3 runs to 13 residues. CDR1 and CDR2 (germline): ENHRY, SYGVKD. The CDR3 loop is CATRDRGAYEQYF. The CDR3 nucleotides are TGTGCCACGCGGGACAGGGGAGCGTACGAGCAGTACTTC.

The genes are TRBV11-2 and TRBJ1-3; possible D gene TRBD1, 5 bases. This CDR3 region has 19 residues. The V end was cut by 5 bases, the J end by 0 bases, with 23 bases between. From germline, CDR1 is SGHAT and CDR2 FQNNGV. The CDR3 DNA reads TGTGCCAGCAGCACCAGCACACCGGGACCAACAGCCTCTGGAAACACCATATATTTT. It yields the protein CASSTSTPGPTASGNTIYF.

This chain uses TRBV20-1 with TRBJ1-2; 7 bases align to TRBD1. This CDR3 region has 13 residues. CDR1 is DFQATT and CDR2 is SNEGSKA in the germline V gene (reference sequence). Trimming cost V 6 bases and J 7 bases; bases outside gene matches: 11. CDR3 in amino acids: CSAPTRGGGGYTF. The CDR3 coding sequence is TGCAGTGCACCGACCAGGGGGGGAGGTGGCTACACCTTC.

This clonotype was picked up many times. V usage is TRBV12-3 or TRBV12-4 and J usage is TRBJ2-7; either TRBD1 or TRBD2 may supply D (6 bases each). The CDR3 has 14 residues. Trimming left V 3 bases short and J 5 bases short, with 14 bases between. The CDR3 coding sequence is TGTGCCAGCAGTTTCGGGGGCAGGGTCCACGAGCAGTACTTC. It is translated as CASSFGGRVHEQYF.

This clonotype has a count of ten or more. The genes are TRBV11-2 and TRBJ2-5, with D tentatively TRBD1 or TRBD2 (5 bases each). Germline V gives CDR1 SGHAT, CDR2 FQNNGV. This CDR3 is built from 15 residues. Trimming took 3 bases from V and 4 from J, leaving 15 bases between them. The CDR3 protein is CASSFNPGQGETQYF. In DNA form, the CDR3 reads TGTGCCAGCAGCTTCAATCCGGGGCAAGGAGAGACCCAGTACTTC.

V gene TRBV15 combines with J gene TRBJ1-6; D is undetermined. Germline CDR1 is LNHNV and CDR2 is YYDKDF (reference sequence). Trimming pared 1 base from V and 9 bases from J, leaving 7 bases between. This CDR3 has 13 amino acids. CDR3 loop: CATSRVTGSPLHF. The CDR3 DNA sequence: TGTGCCACCAGCAGAGTTACTGGTTCACCCCTCCACTTT. The full variable domain, rest sourced from reference TRBV15 and TRBJ1-6, is DAMVIQNPRYQVTQFGKPVTLSCSQTLNHNVMYWYQQKSSQAPKLLFHYYDKDFNNEADTPDNFQSRRPNTSFCFLDIRSPGLGDTAMYLCATSRVTGSPLHFGNGTRLTVT.

Only a few counts were recorded for this clonotype. V gene TRBV20-1 combines with J gene TRBJ2-7; TRBD1 is a possible D gene (6 bases). This CDR3 spans 17 amino acids. CDR1 is DFQATT and CDR2 is SNEGSKA in the germline V gene (reference sequence). Trimming shortened V by 0 bases and J by 2 bases, and 20 bases separated the two germline ends. This CDR3 is CSAREGTGSGIAYEQYF. CDR3 nucleotides: TGCAGTGCTAGAGAAGGAACAGGGTCCGGGATAGCCTACGAGCAGTACTTC.

The chain has TRBV9 and TRBJ1-2; 9 bases agree with TRBD1. The V segment lost 3 bases and the J segment 0 bases; nucleotides outside the gene matches: 9. The germline V gene encodes CDR1 SGDLS and CDR2 YYNGEE. This CDR3 is built from 17 residues. CDR3 in DNA: TGTGCCAGCAGCGACCGGGACAGGGCTTCAGCTAACTATGGCTACACCTTC. As protein: CASSDRDRASANYGYTF.